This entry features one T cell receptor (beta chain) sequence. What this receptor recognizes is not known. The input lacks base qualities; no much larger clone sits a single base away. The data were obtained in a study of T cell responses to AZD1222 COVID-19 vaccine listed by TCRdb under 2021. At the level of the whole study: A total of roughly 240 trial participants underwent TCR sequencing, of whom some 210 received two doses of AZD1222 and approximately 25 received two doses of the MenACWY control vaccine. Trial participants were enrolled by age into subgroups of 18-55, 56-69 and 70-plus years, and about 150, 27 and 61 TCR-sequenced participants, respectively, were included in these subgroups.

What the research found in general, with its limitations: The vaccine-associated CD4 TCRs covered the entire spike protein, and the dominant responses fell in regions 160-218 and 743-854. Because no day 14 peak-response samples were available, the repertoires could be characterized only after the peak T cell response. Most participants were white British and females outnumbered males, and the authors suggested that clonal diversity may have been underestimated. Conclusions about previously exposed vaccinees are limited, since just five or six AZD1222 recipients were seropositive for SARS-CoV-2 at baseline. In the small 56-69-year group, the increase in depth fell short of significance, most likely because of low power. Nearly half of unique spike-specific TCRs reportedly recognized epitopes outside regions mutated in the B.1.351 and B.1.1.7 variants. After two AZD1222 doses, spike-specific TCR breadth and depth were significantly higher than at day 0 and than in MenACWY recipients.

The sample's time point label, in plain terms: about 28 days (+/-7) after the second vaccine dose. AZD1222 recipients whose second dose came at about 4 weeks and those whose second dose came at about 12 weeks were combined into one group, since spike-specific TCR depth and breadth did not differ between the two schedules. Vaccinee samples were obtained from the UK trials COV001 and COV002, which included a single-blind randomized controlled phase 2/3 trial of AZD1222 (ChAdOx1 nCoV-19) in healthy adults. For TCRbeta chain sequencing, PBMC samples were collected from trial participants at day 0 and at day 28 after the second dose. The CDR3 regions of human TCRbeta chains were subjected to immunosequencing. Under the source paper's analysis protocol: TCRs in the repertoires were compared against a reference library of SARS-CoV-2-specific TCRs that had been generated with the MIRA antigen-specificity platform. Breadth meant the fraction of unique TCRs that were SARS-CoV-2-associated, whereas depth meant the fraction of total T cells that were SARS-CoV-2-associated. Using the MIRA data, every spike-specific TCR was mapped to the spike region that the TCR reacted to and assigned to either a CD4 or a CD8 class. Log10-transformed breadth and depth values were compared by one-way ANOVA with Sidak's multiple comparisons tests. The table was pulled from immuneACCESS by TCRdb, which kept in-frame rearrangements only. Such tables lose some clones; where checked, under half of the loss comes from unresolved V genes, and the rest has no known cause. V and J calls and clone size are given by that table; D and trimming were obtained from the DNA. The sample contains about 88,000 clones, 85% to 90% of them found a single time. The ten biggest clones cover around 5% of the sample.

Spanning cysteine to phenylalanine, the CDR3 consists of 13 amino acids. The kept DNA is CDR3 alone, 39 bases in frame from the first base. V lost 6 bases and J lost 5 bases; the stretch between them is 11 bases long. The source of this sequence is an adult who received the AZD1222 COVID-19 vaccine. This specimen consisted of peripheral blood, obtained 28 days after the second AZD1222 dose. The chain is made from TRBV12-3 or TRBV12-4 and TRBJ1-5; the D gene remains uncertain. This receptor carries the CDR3 CASSLGLDQPQHF. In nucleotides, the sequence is TGTGCCAGCAGCCTCGGTCTTGATCAGCCCCAGCATTTT.